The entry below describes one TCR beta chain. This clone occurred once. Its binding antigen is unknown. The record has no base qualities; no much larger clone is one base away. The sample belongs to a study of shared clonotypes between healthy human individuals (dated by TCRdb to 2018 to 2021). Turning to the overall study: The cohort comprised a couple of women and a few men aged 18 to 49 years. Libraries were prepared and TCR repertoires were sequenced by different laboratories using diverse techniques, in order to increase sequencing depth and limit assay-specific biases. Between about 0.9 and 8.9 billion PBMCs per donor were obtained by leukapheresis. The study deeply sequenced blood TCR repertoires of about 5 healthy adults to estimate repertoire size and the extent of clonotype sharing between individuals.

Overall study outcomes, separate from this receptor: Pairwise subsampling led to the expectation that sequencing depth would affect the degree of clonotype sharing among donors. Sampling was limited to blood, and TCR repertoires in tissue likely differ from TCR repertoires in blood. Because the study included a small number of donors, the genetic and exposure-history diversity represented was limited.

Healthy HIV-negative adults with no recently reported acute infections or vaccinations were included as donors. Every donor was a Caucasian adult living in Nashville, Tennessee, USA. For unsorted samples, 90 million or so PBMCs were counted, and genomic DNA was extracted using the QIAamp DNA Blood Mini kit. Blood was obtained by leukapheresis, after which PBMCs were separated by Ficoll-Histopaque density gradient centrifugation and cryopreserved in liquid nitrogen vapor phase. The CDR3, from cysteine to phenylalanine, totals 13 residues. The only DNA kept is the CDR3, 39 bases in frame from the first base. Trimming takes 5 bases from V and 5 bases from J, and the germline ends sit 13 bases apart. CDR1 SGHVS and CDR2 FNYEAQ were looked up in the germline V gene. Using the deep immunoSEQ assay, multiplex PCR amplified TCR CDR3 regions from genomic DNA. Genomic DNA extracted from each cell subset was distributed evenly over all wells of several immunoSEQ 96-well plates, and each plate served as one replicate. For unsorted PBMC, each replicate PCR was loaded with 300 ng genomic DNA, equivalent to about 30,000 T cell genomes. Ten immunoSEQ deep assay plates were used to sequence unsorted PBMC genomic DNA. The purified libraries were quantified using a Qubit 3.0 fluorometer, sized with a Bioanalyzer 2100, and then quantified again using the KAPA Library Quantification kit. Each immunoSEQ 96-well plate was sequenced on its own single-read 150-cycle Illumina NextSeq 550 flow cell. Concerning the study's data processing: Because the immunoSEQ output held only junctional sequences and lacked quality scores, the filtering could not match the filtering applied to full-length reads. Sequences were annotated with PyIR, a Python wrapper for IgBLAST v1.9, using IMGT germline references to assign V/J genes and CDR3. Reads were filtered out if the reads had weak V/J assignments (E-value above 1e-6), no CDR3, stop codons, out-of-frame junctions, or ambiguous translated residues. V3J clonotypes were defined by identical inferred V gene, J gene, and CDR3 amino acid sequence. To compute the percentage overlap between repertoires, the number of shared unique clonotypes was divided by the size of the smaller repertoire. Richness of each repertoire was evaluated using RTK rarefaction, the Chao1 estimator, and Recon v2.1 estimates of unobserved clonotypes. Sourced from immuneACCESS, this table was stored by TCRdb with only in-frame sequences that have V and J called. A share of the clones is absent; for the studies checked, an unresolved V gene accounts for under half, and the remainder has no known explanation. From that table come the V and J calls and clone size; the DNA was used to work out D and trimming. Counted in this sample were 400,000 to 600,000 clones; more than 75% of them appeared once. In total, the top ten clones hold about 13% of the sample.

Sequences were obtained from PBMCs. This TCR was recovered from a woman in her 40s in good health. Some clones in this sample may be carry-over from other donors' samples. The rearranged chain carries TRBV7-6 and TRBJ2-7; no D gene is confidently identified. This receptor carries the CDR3 CASSPFARDEQYF. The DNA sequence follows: TGTGCCAGCAGCCCCTTTGCCCGCGACGAGCAGTACTTC.